Listed below are T cell receptor beta chains from one sample, sequenced in a study of blood T cell repertoires in COVID-19. Here immunoSEQ multiplex PCR was the method, and the copy in TCRdb shows in-frame clones only, minus some. Here the sample spans tens of thousands of clones, around 84% being singletons. What was sequenced was peripheral blood. The receptor source for this set is a human donor in a cohort sampled during active COVID-19. The donor label of this sample is uncertain. Each CDR3 is given with its conserved first and last residue. Each record gives: J gene, CDR3 length, D gene, V gene, clone size, CDR3 DNA, CDR3 protein. The D gene is left open where the match is weak. Clone size is shown for a subset of rows, as once, few, many or a class of expanded clone.

TRBJ2-3 15 NA TRBV5-1 NA TGCGCCAGCAGCTTGGGCGGGGTTAGCACAGATACGCAGTATTTT CASSLGGVSTDTQYF
TRBJ2-3 15 TRBD2 TRBV30 NA TGTGCCTCGAGGAATGGACTAGCGGGAGTAGGTACGCAGTATTTT CASRNGLAGVGTQYF
TRBJ2-1 16 NA TRBV5-1 NA TGCGCCAGCAGCTTGTCCGCAGGGGTAGGGGTCAATGAGCAGTTCTTC CASSLSAGVGVNEQFF
TRBJ1-1 15 TRBD1 TRBV28 NA TGTGCCAGCAGTTACAGGGGGACAGGGGGCACTGAAGCTTTCTTT CASSYRGTGGTEAFF
TRBJ2-7 13 TRBD1 TRBV7-7 once TGTGCCAGCAGCTTCACAGGGGCGTCAGAGCAGTACTTC CASSFTGASEQYF
TRBJ2-7 15 TRBD2 TRBV3-1/TRBV3-2 NA TGTGCCAGCAGCCCCCGGTGGACTAGCGGGTACGAGCAGTACTTC CASSPRWTSGYEQYF
TRBJ2-3 13 NA TRBV9 once TGTGCCAGCAGCGGGGGCCCGGGAGATACGCAGTATTTT CASSGGPGDTQYF
TRBJ1-2 14 NA TRBV5-6 NA TGTGCCAGCAGCTATCGGGTTCTTAACTATGGCTACACCTTC CASSYRVLNYGYTF
TRBJ2-1 14 NA TRBV21-1 NA TGTGCCAATTTAATGGCGGGAGGGAACAATGAGCAGTTCTTC CANLMAGGNNEQFF
TRBJ2-7 15 TRBD1 TRBV5-1 NA TGCGCCAGCAGCTACATGACAGGGGGTACCTACGAGCAGTACTTC CASSYMTGGTYEQYF
TRBJ2-7 14 TRBD1 TRBV2 NA TGTGCCAGCAGCCTCTTGGGACAGGGATACGAGCAGTACTTC CASSLLGQGYEQYF
TRBJ1-5 15 TRBD1 TRBV30 once TGTGCCTGGAGTAAGACAGGGGCCATTAGGCAGCCCCAGCATTTT CAWSKTGAIRQPQHF
TRBJ1-5 15 NA TRBV2 NA TGTGCCAGCAGTGCGGACACAGGTAAAGGTCAGCCCCAGCATTTT CASSADTGKGQPQHF
TRBJ1-2 13 TRBD1 TRBV10-1 few TGCGCCAGCAGTGAACAGGGGGATGGTGGCTACACCTTC CASSEQGDGGYTF
TRBJ2-1 16 TRBD2 TRBV20-1 NA TGCAGTGCTAGTGGGCCGGGGCAGCGGGGTTACAATAAGCAGTTCTTC CSASGPGQRGYNKQFF
TRBJ1-1 13 NA TRBV5-1 NA TGCGCCAGCAGCTTGGAGTACCCAGGGGAGGCTTTCTTT CASSLEYPGEAFF
TRBJ1-6 16 TRBD1 TRBV10-3 NA TGTGCCATCGGTAGAGTAAAAGACAGGGAAAATTCACCCCTCCACTTT CAIGRVKDRENSPLHF
TRBJ1-1 15 TRBD1 TRBV5-4 NA TGTGCCAGCAGGACAGGGGGCGGGGTGAACACTGAAGCTTTCTTT CASRTGGGVNTEAFF
TRBJ2-2 17 TRBD1 TRBV19 NA TGTGCCAGTACCCAATGGGAAAAGGGGGCCGGGACCGGGGAGCTGTTTTTT CASTQWEKGAGTGELFF
TRBJ2-3 16 TRBD2 TRBV7-2 NA TGTGCCAGCAGCTCGACTAGCGGGAGGATTACAGATACGCAGTATTTT CASSSTSGRITDTQYF
TRBJ1-5 13 NA TRBV5-4 NA TGTGCCAGCAGCCTCGGGGTCAATCAGCCCCAGCATTTT CASSLGVNQPQHF
TRBJ1-1 13 NA TRBV29-1 NA TGCAGCGTCTTCCGGGACTCAGTGATGGGAGCTTTCTTT CSVFRDSVMGAFF
TRBJ2-7 12 NA TRBV28 NA TGTGCCAGCAGCCAAACCTTTAGCGAGCAGTACTTC CASSQTFSEQYF
TRBJ2-5 15 NA TRBV5-1 once TGCGCCAGCAGCTTGGCTAGCCCGACCCAAGAGACCCAGTACTTC CASSLASPTQETQYF
TRBJ2-1 15 TRBD2 TRBV24-1 NA TGTGCCACCAGTGACGCGGGACTAGCCGACAATGAGCAGTTCTTC CATSDAGLADNEQFF
TRBJ2-5 15 TRBD1 TRBV5-6 NA TGTGCCAGCAGCTTGACAGGGGGTTTAAGCGGGACCCAGTACTTC CASSLTGGLSGTQYF
TRBJ1-6 12 NA TRBV12-3/TRBV12-4 NA TGTGCCAGCAGCCCCGGGAATTCACCCCTCCACTTT CASSPGNSPLHF
TRBJ2-7 15 NA TRBV5-1 NA TGCGCCAGCAGCGCCGCGGGACAGCTCTCCTACGAGCAGTACTTC CASSAAGQLSYEQYF
TRBJ1-1 18 NA TRBV5-6 NA TGTGCCAGCAGCTCTGTCCTCCCGGGGGGGGGAGGTTGGACTGAAGCTTTCTTT CASSSVLPGGGGWTEAFF
TRBJ2-5 15 NA TRBV7-9 NA TGTGCCAGCAGCACTCCTTTGCCCTTCCAAGAGACCCAGTACTTC CASSTPLPFQETQYF
TRBJ1-5 14 TRBD1 TRBV28 NA TGTGCCAGCAGCCGTTCAGGGGGCGGCCAGCCCCAGCATTTT CASSRSGGGQPQHF